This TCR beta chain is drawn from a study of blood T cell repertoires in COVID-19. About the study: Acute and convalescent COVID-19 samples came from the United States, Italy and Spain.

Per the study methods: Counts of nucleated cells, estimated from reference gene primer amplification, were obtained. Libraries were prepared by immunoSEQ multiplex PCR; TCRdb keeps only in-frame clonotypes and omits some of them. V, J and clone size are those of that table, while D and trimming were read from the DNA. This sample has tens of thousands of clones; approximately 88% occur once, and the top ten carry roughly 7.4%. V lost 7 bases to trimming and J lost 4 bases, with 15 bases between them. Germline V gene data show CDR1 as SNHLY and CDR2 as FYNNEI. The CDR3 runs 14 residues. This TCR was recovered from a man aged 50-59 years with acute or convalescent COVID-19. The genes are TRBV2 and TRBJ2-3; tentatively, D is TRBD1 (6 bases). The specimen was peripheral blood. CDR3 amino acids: CASIPGQGPDTQYF. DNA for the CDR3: TGTGCCAGCATCCCGGGCCAGGGGCCAGATACGCAGTATTTT.